This TCR beta chain came from a study of T cell responses to AZD1222 COVID-19 vaccine. Whole-study context: Some second doses came at about 4 weeks and others at about 12 weeks; these were pooled. Whole-study results and caveats: Clonal diversity may have been underestimated in mostly white British donors. Sampling captured repertoires only after the peak T cell response.

TCRdb keeps only in-frame clones here, not all; method: immunoSEQ multiplex PCR. The repertoire holds about 140,000 clones, about 90% seen once, with 5.5% in the top ten. This clone was counted a single time. Its target is unknown. Trimming pared 5 bases from V and 2 bases from J, leaving 14 bases between. The CDR3 length is 14 residues. The germline CDR1 and CDR2 sequences are SGHRS and YFSETQ. The chain employs TRBV5-1 and TRBJ2-7; D gene unclear. The receptor was isolated from an adult in good health. Sequencing used peripheral blood, obtained on day 0 of AZD1222 vaccination. The CDR3 nucleotides read TGCGCCAGCAGTCCTGCGGTCGGAACCTACGAGCAGTACTTC. It codes for CASSPAVGTYEQYF.